This T cell receptor (beta chain) was sequenced in a study of cytomegalovirus exposure and HLA in healthy donors. The PCR was carried out with 60 Vbeta primers and 13 Jbeta primers. The repertoire was sequenced with immunoSEQ multiplex PCR; TCRdb's copy has only in-frame clones and lacks some. The sample yields around 150,000 clones, over 80% seen once. The CDR3 length is 16 residues. Germline assignment: CDR1 LGHNA and CDR2 YNFKEQ. Germline trimming cut 4 bases from V and 0 bases from J; bases unmatched to any gene: 6. The chain combines TRBV4-2 with TRBJ1-1; 9 bases align to TRBD1. The specimen was PBMCs. The clonotype was recovered from a man in his fifties in good health and CMV-seropositive. CDR3 bases: TGTGCCAGCAGCCCGGGGACAGGGCTAATGAACACTGAAGCTTTCTTT. Translated, it gives CASSPGTGLMNTEAFF.